The next 24 T cell receptor beta chains were all read from a single sample in a study of Ad26.COV2.S vaccination and SARS-CoV-2 variants. This sample's treatment: some 20 received Ad26.COV2.S at low or high dose, single or two shots; five or six received placebo; per-sample allocation not given. Collection of the samples took place on day 63 after the first injection of vaccine or placebo. Assay used: immunoSEQ multiplex PCR; TCRdb lists only in-frame clones, some missing. This table has roughly 700,000 clones, around 89% appearing once. The source material was peripheral blood, sampled in a trial of Ad26.COV2.S vaccine versus placebo. The receptors were gathered from a person aged 18 to 59 who received the Ad26.COV2.S COVID-19 vaccine or a placebo.

The chain links TRBV9 to TRBJ1-1; 10 bases map to TRBD1. Unmatched junction bases numbered 8, after V lost 4 bases and J lost 5 bases. Per germline, CDR1 SGDLS and CDR2 YYNGEE. CDR3 length equals 15 residues. The CDR3 loop is CASSPRQGAGTEAFF. The CDR3 coding sequence is TGTGCCAGCAGCCCGCGACAGGGGGCGGGGACTGAAGCTTTCTTT.

This chain uses TRBV19 with TRBJ2-6; no clear D gene. The CDR3 sequence is 16 residues long. V dropped 7 bases and J dropped 0 bases, with 13 bases sitting between them. The germline CDR1 and CDR2 sequences are LNHDA and SQIVND (reference sequence). The CDR3 here is CASTDLEFSGANVLTF. The CDR3, as DNA: TGTGCCAGTACCGACCTAGAATTCTCTGGGGCCAACGTCCTGACTTTC.

The V call is TRBV7-2, the J call TRBJ2-2; D is undetermined. The germline V and J ends were trimmed by 1 base and 5 bases, with 11 bases remaining between them. Germline CDR1 reads SGHTA; CDR2 reads FQGNSA. The CDR3 consists of 15 residues. CDR3 bases: TGTGCCAGCAGCTTAGTCAATAGCCGAACCGGGGAGCTGTTTTTT. Translated, it gives CASSLVNSRTGELFF. The full variable domain, with the rest looked up from reference TRBV7-2 and TRBJ2-2, is GAGVSQSPSNKVTEKGKDVELRCDPISGHTALYWYRQSLGQGLEFLIYFQGNSAPDKSGLPSDRFSAERTGGSVSTLTIQRTQQEDSAVYLCASSLVNSRTGELFFGEGSRLTVL.

The chain joins TRBV4-1 to TRBJ1-2, with D tentatively TRBD1 (5 bases). The germline CDR1 and CDR2 sequences are MGHRA and YSYEKL. V was pared by 0 bases and J by 8 bases, with 13 bases between. CDR3 size: 14 residues. In DNA, the CDR3 is TGCGCCAGCAGCCAAGAAGTCAGGGAGGAAGGCTACACCTTC. It encodes CASSQEVREEGYTF.

The genes are TRBV18 and TRBJ1-3; possible D gene TRBD1, 6 bases. Germline V gene data show CDR1 as KGHSH and CDR2 as LQKENI. The CDR3 is 15 amino acids. Trimming removed 0 bases at V and 3 bases at J, with 9 bases between. Here the CDR3 reads CASSPPQGGGNTIYF. CDR3 coding DNA: TGTGCCAGCTCACCACCACAGGGAGGTGGAAACACCATATATTTT.

The chain has TRBV24-1 and TRBJ2-1, with a tentative D call TRBD1 (5 bases). The CDR3 is made up of 13 amino acids. Germline values: CDR1 KGHDR, CDR2 SFDVKD. V lost 5 bases, J lost 7 bases, and 11 bases lay in between. In nucleotides, the CDR3 is TGTGCCACCAGTGCCCAGGGTAGAAATGAGCAGTTCTTC. Translation: CATSAQGRNEQFF.

The V gene is TRBV19, the J gene TRBJ1-2; D is possibly TRBD1 (5 bases). CDR1 is LNHDA and CDR2 is SQIVND in the germline V gene (reference sequence). Trimming pared 1 base from V and 7 bases from J, leaving 16 bases between. This CDR3 is 15 amino acids long. Here the CDR3 reads CASSIGSGTSGGYTF. The CDR3 nucleotides are TGTGCCAGTAGTATAGGCTCAGGGACGTCGGGTGGCTACACCTTC.

This clone has only a few counts. CDR3: CASSLDLTPGTGNQPQHF. The CDR3 DNA sequence: TGTGCCAGCAGCTTGGATTTAACTCCCGGGACAGGGAATCAGCCCCAGCATTTT. The chain is built from TRBV5-8 and TRBJ1-5; 9 bases map to TRBD1. The CDR3 spans 18 residues. The germline gives CDR1 SGHTS, CDR2 YDEGEE. J was trimmed by 4 bases and V by 0 bases; bases with no gene match: 11.

The chain recombines TRBV6-2 or TRBV6-3 with TRBJ1-5; TRBD1 matches at 8 bases. J gave up 3 bases and V 6 bases, and 10 bases lay outside the gene matches. The CDR3 loop spans 16 amino acids. Looked up from germline, CDR1 is MNHEY and CDR2 is SVGEGT. CDR3 in amino acids: CASSGLQGAYNQPQHF. Here the CDR3 DNA reads TGTGCCAGCAGCGGACTTCAGGGGGCGTACAATCAGCCCCAGCATTTT.

This clone was counted once. The rearrangement joins TRBV25-1 to TRBJ2-2, with D perhaps TRBD2 (5 bases). V was clipped by 3 bases and J by 0 bases, with 11 bases between them. The CDR3 has 16 amino acids. CDR1 and CDR2 from the germline V gene are MGHDK and SYGVNS. CDR3 in amino acids: CASSDPKRPNTGELFF. In DNA form, the CDR3 reads TGTGCCAGCAGTGACCCTAAGCGGCCGAACACCGGGGAGCTGTTTTTT. Filled out from reference TRBV25-1 and TRBJ2-2, the complete variable domain reads EADIYQTPRYLVIGTGKKITLECSQTMGHDKMYWYQQDPGMELHLIHYSYGVNSTEKGDLSSESTVSRIRTEHFPLTLESARPSHTSQYLCASSDPKRPNTGELFFGEGSRLTVL.

The rearrangement links TRBV4-1 to TRBJ2-6; 7 nucleotides agree with TRBD1. The CDR3 extends over 16 amino acids. The J segment lost 1 base and the V segment lost 4 bases, leaving 4 bases of the junction unmatched. The germline V gene has CDR1 MGHRA and CDR2 YSYEKL. This chain's CDR3 is CASSRVGQSGANVLTF. The DNA for the CDR3 is TGCGCCAGCAGCCGCGTGGGACAGTCTGGGGCCAACGTCCTGACTTTC.

The chain combines TRBV7-3 with TRBJ2-5; TRBD1 matches 9 bases. Per the germline V gene, CDR1 is SGHTA and CDR2 is FQGTGA. The length of the CDR3 is 14 residues. With 5 bases clipped from V and 5 bases from J, the junction kept 6 bases outside the gene matches. The DNA of the CDR3 is TGTGCCAGCAGCCCCGGGACAGGGTTCGAGACCCAGTACTTC. Translated, it gives CASSPGTGFETQYF.

V usage is TRBV6-5 and J usage is TRBJ1-4; D is perhaps TRBD1 (5 bases). Deletions cut 10 bases from V and 14 bases from J, with 23 bases between. The CDR3 sequence is 13 residues long. CDR1 MNHEY and CDR2 SVGAGI come from the germline V gene. Here the CDR3 DNA reads TGTGCCACTCGCACAGGTCCCGAATTTGCCCTGTTTTTT. This gives the protein CATRTGPEFALFF.

This clone was counted only a few times. The chain combines TRBV6-5 with TRBJ1-4, with 10 bases matching TRBD1. V lost 7 bases, J lost 7 bases, and 6 bases stayed unmatched. Per germline, CDR1 MNHEY and CDR2 SVGAGI. CDR3 length: 14 amino acids. DNA of the CDR3: TGTGCCAGCAACAGCCGGGACAGGGGTGAAAAACTGTTTTTT. Amino acids: CASNSRDRGEKLFF.

The chain carries TRBV7-8 and TRBJ1-5; D is perhaps TRBD1 (6 bases). Germline V gene data show CDR1 as SGHVS and CDR2 as FQNEAQ. V was clipped by 6 bases and J by 5 bases, with 17 bases between them. The CDR3 spans 15 residues. This CDR3 reads CASSLEGGWDQPQHF. The CDR3 region has the DNA TGTGCCAGCAGTCTAGAGGGGGGTTGGGATCAGCCCCAGCATTTT.

This clone was seen only once. The V and J genes are TRBV7-2 and TRBJ2-1, with D perhaps TRBD1 (5 bases). This CDR3 region has 13 residues. With 3 bases removed from V and 9 bases from J, the gap between germline ends came to 12 bases. The germline V gene encodes CDR1 SGHTA and CDR2 FQGNSA. CDR3 bases: TGTGCCAGCAGCTTCGATTACCAGGGTGAGCAGTTCTTC. Amino acid sequence: CASSFDYQGEQFF.

The chain joins TRBV19 to TRBJ2-1; 8 bases are a match to TRBD2. J lost 6 bases, V lost 6 bases, and 4 bases had no gene match. CDR1 LNHDA and CDR2 SQIVND come from the germline V gene (reference sequence). The CDR3 contains 13 residues. CDR3 DNA: TGTGCCAGTAGCGTACTAGCGGCCAATGAGCAGTTCTTC. Protein sequence: CASSVLAANEQFF.

The genes are TRBV30 and TRBJ2-6; no firm D call. Germline V gene data show CDR1 as GTSNPN and CDR2 as SVGIG (reference sequence). V was shortened by 7 bases and J by 0 bases, with 10 bases between the two germline ends. This CDR3 is built from 14 residues. The CDR3 loop reads CASRQLSGANVLTF. The CDR3 DNA sequence: TGTGCCTCCAGGCAGCTCTCTGGGGCCAACGTCCTGACTTTC.

The rearrangement links TRBV29-1 to TRBJ2-3; 7 bases agree with TRBD2. The V segment lost 7 bases and the J segment 4 bases; nucleotides outside the gene matches: 8. CDR3 length: 13 residues. Germline V gene lookup returns CDR1 SQVTM and CDR2 ANQGSEA. CDR3 sequence (DNA): TGCAGCGCCCCGGTGGGGGGGGCAGATACGCAGTATTTT. This gives the protein CSAPVGGADTQYF.

This chain uses TRBV6-5 with TRBJ1-1; unclear D gene. V shed 0 bases and J shed 3 bases, with 14 bases lying between them. Germline V CDR1 and CDR2: MNHEY, SVGAGI. The CDR3 totals 16 residues. In DNA form, the CDR3 reads TGTGCCAGCAGTTACTCGAGCATATCGACGCACACTGAAGCTTTCTTT. It specifies CASSYSSISTHTEAFF.

J is TRBJ2-7 and V is TRBV16; D might be TRBD1 or TRBD2, each matching 5 bases. The CDR3 has 13 residues. V was pared by 2 bases and J by 4 bases, with 9 bases between. Germline CDR1 and CDR2: KGHSY and FQNENV. The CDR3 DNA reads TGTGCCAGCAGCCAAGGGGGAATTTACGAGCAGTACTTC. It translates to CASSQGGIYEQYF.

The rearrangement uses TRBV30 and TRBJ2-1; D is tentatively TRBD1 or TRBD2 (5 bases each). CDR3 length equals 17 residues. CDR1 and CDR2 (germline): GTSNPN, SVGIG (reference sequence). V lost 3 bases and J 0 bases, leaving 18 bases between the germline ends. CDR3 in amino acids: CAWRDALGRRSYNEQFF. The CDR3 DNA follows: TGTGCCTGGAGGGACGCTCTGGGACGGCGCTCCTACAATGAGCAGTTCTTC. Based on the CDR3 plus reference TRBV30 and TRBJ2-1, the full variable domain is SQTIHQWPATLVQPVGSPLSLECTVEGTSNPNLYWYRQAAGRGLQLLFYSVGIGQISSEVPQNLSASRPQDRQFILSSKKLLLSDSGFYLCAWRDALGRRSYNEQFFGPGTRLTVL.

The genes are TRBV13 and TRBJ1-1; 7 nucleotides line up with TRBD1. Germline CDR1 is PRHDT and CDR2 is FYEKMQ (reference sequence). The junction had 2 bases not matched to a gene; V was cut back by 3 bases and J by 1 base. The CDR3 totals 14 residues. The CDR3 reads CASSFQGENTEAFF. CDR3 bases: TGTGCCAGCAGCTTCCAGGGGGAGAACACTGAAGCTTTCTTT. The full variable domain, in which reference TRBV13 and TRBJ1-1 provide the parts outside the CDR3, is AAGVIQSPRHLIKEKRETATLKCYPIPRHDTVYWYQQGPGQDPQFLISFYEKMQSDKGSIPDRFSAQQFSDYHSELNMSSLELGDSALYFCASSFQGENTEAFFGQGTRLTVV.

The chain has TRBV2 and TRBJ2-6; no clear D. Germline V CDR1 and CDR2: SNHLY, FYNNEI. V was cut by 6 bases and J by 3 bases, with 12 bases left in between. The CDR3 runs to 15 residues. CDR3 region: CASRHPGFGANVLTF. For the CDR3, the DNA is TGTGCCAGCAGACACCCTGGTTTTGGGGCCAACGTCCTGACTTTC. Combining the CDR3 with reference TRBV2 and TRBJ2-6 gives the whole variable domain EPEVTQTPSHQVTQMGQEVILRCVPISNHLYFYWYRQILGQKVEFLVSFYNNEISEKSEIFDDQFSVERPDGSNFTLKIRSTKLEDSAMYFCASRHPGFGANVLTFGAGSRLTVL.